This T cell receptor (beta chain) was obtained from a study of radiation and T cells in renal cell carcinoma. Whole-study results and caveats: In blood, top tumor clones expanded by 2 weeks, shrinking by 4. Pretreatment tumor biopsies were lacking, so baseline clonotypes are unknown.

In the case of this clone: The target antigen is unknown.

Assay: immunoSEQ multiplex PCR; the TCRdb copy retains only in-frame clones and omits some. The sample shows tens of thousands of clones, about 86% of them seen only once. The time point was: blood 2 weeks post-SBRT. Indicated treatment: 15 Gy SBRT to primary tumor, nephrectomy 4 weeks later. Serial blood draws occurred at baseline and 2 and 4 weeks post-SBRT. The patient's renal cell carcinoma had clear cell pathology. This material consisted of blood, taken from a patient whose treatment included radiotherapy and nephrectomy. The clonotype originates from a woman aged 45-65 years with renal cell carcinoma.

The CDR3 loop reads CASSPGQADTGELFF. CDR3 sequence (DNA): TGCGCCAGCAGCCCGGGACAGGCGGACACCGGGGAGCTGTTTTTT. The chain combines TRBV5-1 with TRBJ2-2, with TRBD1 matching over 8 bases. V shed 4 bases, J shed 3 bases, and the junction held 5 bases outside the gene matches. Germline CDR1 and CDR2: SGHRS and YFSETQ. The CDR3 sequence is 15 residues long. Full variable domain (rest looked up from reference TRBV5-1 and TRBJ2-2): KAGVTQTPRYLIKTRGQQVTLSCSPISGHRSVSWYQQTPGQGLQFLFEYFSETQRNKGNFPGRFSGRQFSNSRSEMNVSTLELGDSALYLCASSPGQADTGELFFGEGSRLTVL.